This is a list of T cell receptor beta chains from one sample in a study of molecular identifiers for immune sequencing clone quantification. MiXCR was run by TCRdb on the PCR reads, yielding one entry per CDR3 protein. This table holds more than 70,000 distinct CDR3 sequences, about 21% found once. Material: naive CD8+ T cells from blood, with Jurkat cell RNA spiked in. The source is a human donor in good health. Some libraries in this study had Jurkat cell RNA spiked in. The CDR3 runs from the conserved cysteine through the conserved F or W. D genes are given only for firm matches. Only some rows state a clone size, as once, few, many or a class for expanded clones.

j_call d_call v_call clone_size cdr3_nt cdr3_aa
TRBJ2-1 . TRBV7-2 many TGTGCCAGCAGCTGGGGTACTTTGAGCCCCTACAATGAGCAGTTCTTC CASSWGTLSPYNEQFF
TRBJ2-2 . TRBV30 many TGTGCCTGGAGTGTGTGGAACACCGGGGAGCTGTTTTTT CAWSVWNTGELFF
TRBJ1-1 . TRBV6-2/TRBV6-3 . TGTGCCAGCACCCACGGGAGGTTCTATAACCCTGAAGCTTTCTTT CASTHGRFYNPEAFF
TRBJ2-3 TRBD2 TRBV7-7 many TGTGCTAGCAGCCCAAGGACTAGCGGGAAGGGAGATACGCAGTATTTT CASSPRTSGKGDTQYF
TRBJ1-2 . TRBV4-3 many TGCGCCAGCAGCCAAGATCCCGGGGCGTATCGACCTGGCTACACCTTC CASSQDPGAYRPGYTF
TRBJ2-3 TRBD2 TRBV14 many TGTGCCAGCAGCCCCCTCGGAGGTGGTTACGGGACTAACACAGATACGCAGTATTTT CASSPLGGGYGTNTDTQYF
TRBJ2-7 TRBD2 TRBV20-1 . TGCAGTGCTAGAGAGGGACTAGCGGACTACGAGCAGTACTTC CSAREGLADYEQYF
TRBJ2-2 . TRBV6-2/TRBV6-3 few TGTGCCAGCAGTTACTCTCTTGCCGGGGAGCTGTTTTTT CASSYSLAGELFF
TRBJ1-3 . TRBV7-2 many TGTGCCAGCAGCTTGACAGTAACCTCCTCTGGAAACACCATATATTTT CASSLTVTSSGNTIYF
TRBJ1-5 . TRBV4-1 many TGCGCCAGCAGCCAAGATCGGACAATCAATCAGCCCCAGCATTTT CASSQDRTINQPQHF
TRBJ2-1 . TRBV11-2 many TGTGCCAGCAGCTTTCTCGACCCCGAGCAGTTCTTC CASSFLDPEQFF
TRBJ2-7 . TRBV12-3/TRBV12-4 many TGTGCCAGCAGTGATTCGAGCCCAAGGTATTACTTC CASSDSSPRYYF
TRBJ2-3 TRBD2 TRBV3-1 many TGTGCCAGCAGCCAAGTGACTAGCGGGGGGGCTAGCACAGATACGCAGTATTTT CASSQVTSGGASTDTQYF
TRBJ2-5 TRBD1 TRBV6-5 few TGTGCCAGCAGTGACCCGGGACAGGGATCCGGCAGTTGGAAGACCCAGTACTTC CASSDPGQGSGSWKTQYF
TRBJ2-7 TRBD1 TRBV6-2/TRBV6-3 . TGTGCCAGCAGTCAGCCGGGACAGGGCTTCTCCTACGAGCAGTACTTC CASSQPGQGFSYEQYF
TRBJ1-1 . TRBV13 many TGTGCCAGCAGCACCACACAGGGTTTCGGCACTGAAGCTTTCTTT CASSTTQGFGTEAFF
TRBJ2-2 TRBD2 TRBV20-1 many TGCAGTGCTAGGCGCTTAAGCGGGAGGTTGGGCGGGGAGCTGTTTTTT CSARRLSGRLGGELFF
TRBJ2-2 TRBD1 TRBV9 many TGTGCCAGCGTAGACCGGGACAGGGCGAACACCGGGGAGCTGTTTTTT CASVDRDRANTGELFF
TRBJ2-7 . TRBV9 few TGTGCCAGCAGCACAGACGGGGCCCGGGCTTGGGAGCAGTACTTC CASSTDGARAWEQYF
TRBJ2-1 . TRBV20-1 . TGCAGTGCGACCGCGAAGTATCAGTACAATGAGCAGTTCTTC CSATAKYQYNEQFF
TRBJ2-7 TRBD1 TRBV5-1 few TGCGCCAGCAGCTTGGGACCCGGGACAGGGGCCTACGAGCAGTACTTC CASSLGPGTGAYEQYF
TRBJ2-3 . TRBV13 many TGTGCCAGCAGTGGGGCAGGGTTAACAGATACGCAGTATTTT CASSGAGLTDTQYF
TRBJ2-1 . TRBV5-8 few TGTGCCAGCAGCTTGAGGCGTAGCAACTACAATGAGCAGTTCTTC CASSLRRSNYNEQFF
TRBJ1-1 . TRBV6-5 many TGTGCCAGCAGTTACCGCAGGAACACTGAAGCTTTCTTT CASSYRRNTEAFF
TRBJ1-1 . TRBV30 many TGTGCCTGGGACAGAATCATGAACACTGAAGCTTTCTTT CAWDRIMNTEAFF
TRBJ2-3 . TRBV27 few TGTGCCAGCAGTTTTGATGGCACAGATACGCAGTATTTT CASSFDGTDTQYF
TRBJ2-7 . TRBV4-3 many TGCGCCAGCAGCCAAGATCCAGCAGGGAATCTTTACGAGCAGTACTTC CASSQDPAGNLYEQYF
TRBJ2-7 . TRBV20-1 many TGCAGTGCCTCGGGGGAAACCTACGAGCAGTACTTC CSASGETYEQYF
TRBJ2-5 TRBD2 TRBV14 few TGTGCCAGCAGCCCCGGCGGGACTACCCTCTGGGGCCAAGAGACCCAGTACTTC CASSPGGTTLWGQETQYF
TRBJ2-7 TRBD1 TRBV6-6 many TGTGCCAGCAGTGAGTATATGGGACAGGGGGACGAGCAGTACTTC CASSEYMGQGDEQYF
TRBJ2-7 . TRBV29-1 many TGCAGCGTGCGTCACACCGGGGACTACGAGCAGTACTTC CSVRHTGDYEQYF
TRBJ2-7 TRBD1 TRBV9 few TGTGCCAGCAGCGTAGATGGACAGGGGAACGACGAGCAGTACTTC CASSVDGQGNDEQYF